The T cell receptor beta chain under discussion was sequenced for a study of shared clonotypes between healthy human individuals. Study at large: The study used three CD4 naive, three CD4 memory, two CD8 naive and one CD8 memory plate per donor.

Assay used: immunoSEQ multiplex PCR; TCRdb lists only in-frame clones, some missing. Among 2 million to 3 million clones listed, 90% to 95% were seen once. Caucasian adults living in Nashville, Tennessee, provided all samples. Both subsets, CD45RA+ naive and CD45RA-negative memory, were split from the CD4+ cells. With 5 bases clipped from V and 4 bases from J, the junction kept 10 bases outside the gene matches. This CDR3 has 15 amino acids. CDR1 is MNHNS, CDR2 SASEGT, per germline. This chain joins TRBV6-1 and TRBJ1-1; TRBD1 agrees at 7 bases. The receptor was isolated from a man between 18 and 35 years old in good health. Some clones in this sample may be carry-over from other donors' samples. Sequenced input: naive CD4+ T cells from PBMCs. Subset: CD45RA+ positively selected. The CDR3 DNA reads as TGTGCCAGCAGTCCTCAGACAGGGAGAGGCACTGAAGCTTTCTTT. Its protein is CASSPQTGRGTEAFF.